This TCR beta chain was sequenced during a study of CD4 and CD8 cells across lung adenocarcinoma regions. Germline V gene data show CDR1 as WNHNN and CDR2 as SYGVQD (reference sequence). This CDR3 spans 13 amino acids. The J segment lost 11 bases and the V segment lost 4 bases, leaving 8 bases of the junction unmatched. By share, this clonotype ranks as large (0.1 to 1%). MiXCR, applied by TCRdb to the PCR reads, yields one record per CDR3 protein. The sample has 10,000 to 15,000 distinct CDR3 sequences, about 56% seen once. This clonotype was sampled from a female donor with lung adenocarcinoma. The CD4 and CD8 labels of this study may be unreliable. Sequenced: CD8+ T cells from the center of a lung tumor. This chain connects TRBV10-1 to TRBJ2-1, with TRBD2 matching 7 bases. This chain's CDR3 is CASSGAGRGQQFF. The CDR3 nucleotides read TGCGCCAGCAGTGGGGCGGGGAGGGGTCAGCAGTTCTTC.